The next 29 T cell receptor beta chains were all read from a single sample in a study of metastatic and nonmetastatic thyroid tumors. From the PCR reads, TCRdb re-called clones with MiXCR. Among 85,000 to 100,000 clones listed, 10% to 15% were seen once. Among the patients, none had received any treatment before thyroid surgery. The source material was blood. These receptors were obtained from a female donor with papillary thyroid cancer or a benign thyroid nodule (not recorded which). Some clones in this sample may be carry-over from other donors' samples.

In this sample, this clone turned up many times. This chain links TRBV5-6 with TRBJ2-7; 7 bases map to TRBD2. The CDR3 has 15 amino acids. Germline V gives CDR1 SGHDT, CDR2 YYEEEE. V lost 0 bases and J lost 3; bases outside the gene matches: 6. The CDR3 region is CASSLGGEGRYEQYF. CDR3 DNA: TGTGCCAGCAGCTTGGGGGGGGAGGGCCGCTACGAGCAGTACTTC.

Many counts were recorded for this clone. The chain is built from TRBV5-1 and TRBJ2-1; maybe TRBD1 (6 bases). The germline V gene has CDR1 SGHRS and CDR2 YFSETQ. The CDR3 has 17 residues. Trimming took off 4 bases at V and 0 bases at J, with 17 bases between the two ends. The CDR3 DNA reads as TGCGCCAGCAGCACGGGGACAACTCAGAGCTCCTACAATGAGCAGTTCTTC. It translates to CASSTGTTQSSYNEQFF.

This clone has a count of ten or more. The chain uses TRBV6-2 or TRBV6-3 and TRBJ1-1; D possibly corresponds to TRBD1 (5 bases). This CDR3 has 15 residues. Trimming pared 5 bases from V and 6 bases from J, leaving 19 bases between. Germline V gene sequence: CDR1 MNHEY, CDR2 SVGEGT. CDR3: CASSNRTRSYAEAFF. The CDR3 region has the DNA TGTGCCAGCAGTAACCGGACACGGTCTTACGCTGAAGCTTTCTTT.

This clone was detected a few times. A much larger clone lies one base from this, so it may be a read error. The rearrangement joins TRBV29-1 to TRBJ2-7; no definite D call. With 6 bases removed from V and 3 bases from J, the gap between germline ends came to 15 bases. CDR3 length: 13 amino acids. Germline CDR1 is SQVTM and CDR2 is ANQGSEA. CDR3 sequence: CSVGTIVSYEQYF. DNA for the CDR3: TGCAGCGTGGGAACTATCGTGAGCTACGAGCAGTACTTC.

This clone was detected many times. The chain joins TRBV24-1 to TRBJ2-5; 8 positions agree with TRBD2. Trimming removed 6 bases from V and 2 bases from J; junction bases left unmatched: 1. There are 13 residues in the CDR3. Germline V lookup: CDR1 KGHDR, CDR2 SFDVKD. DNA for the CDR3: TGTGCCACCAGTCCGGGGGGGCAAGAGACCCAGTACTTC. Amino acid sequence: CATSPGGQETQYF.

This clone was recorded many times. V is TRBV30 and J is TRBJ1-6; D unresolved. Trimming pared 2 bases from V and 9 bases from J, leaving 14 bases between. The germline gives CDR1 GTSNPN, CDR2 SVGIG (reference sequence). This CDR3 contains 14 residues. The DNA of the CDR3 is TGTGCCTGGAGTTCTGAATCAGTAGTTTCACCCCTCCACTTT. Translated, it gives CAWSSESVVSPLHF.

This clone appeared many times. The chain employs TRBV28 and TRBJ1-1; D is possibly TRBD1 (6 bases). V lost 3 bases, J lost 1 base, and 15 bases lay in between. This CDR3 is 16 amino acids long. Germline V lookup: CDR1 MDHEN, CDR2 SYDVKM. The CDR3 nucleotides read TGTGCCAGCAGTTTGCCCCCAGGGGCTGGGAACACTGAAGCTTTCTTT. This sequence encodes CASSLPPGAGNTEAFF.

This clone was counted many times. The V call is TRBV2, the J call TRBJ2-3; 7 bases line up with TRBD2. CDR1 SNHLY and CDR2 FYNNEI come from the germline V gene. After removal of 7 bases from V and 2 bases from J, the junction contained 15 bases not matched to a gene. The CDR3 runs 17 residues. The CDR3 spells CASNLPASAGITDTQYF. CDR3 sequence (DNA): TGTGCCAGCAATCTCCCGGCTTCAGCGGGAATCACAGATACGCAGTATTTT.

CDR3 in DNA: TGTGCCAGCAGCTTGTCGGGGATGTTTTCCTACGAGCAGTACTTC. This sequence encodes CASSLSGMFSYEQYF. The chain links TRBV6-2 or TRBV6-3 to TRBJ2-7; tentative D call: TRBD2 (5 bases). V gave up 6 bases and J gave up 1 base, with 16 bases separating them. The CDR3 covers 15 residues. Germline CDR1 MNHEY, CDR2 SVGEGT.

This clone was counted only a few times. The chain uses TRBV9 and TRBJ2-2; no clear D gene. Germline V gives CDR1 SGDLS, CDR2 YYNGEE. V lost 6 bases, J lost 9 bases, and 9 bases lay in between. This CDR3 has 11 residues. CDR3 sequence (DNA): TGTGCCAGCACAGAGAGCTGGGAGCTGTTTTTT. The encoded protein is CASTESWELFF.

This clone came up many times. This specimen includes other DNA sequences encoding the same CDR3. The chain links TRBV6-1 to TRBJ2-5; D is unclear. Germline lookup yields CDR1 MNHNS and CDR2 SASEGT. CDR3 size: 11 residues. Trimming removed 5 bases at V and 2 bases at J, with 3 bases between. CDR3 sequence reads: CASSSQETQYF. The CDR3 nucleotides read TGTGCCAGCAGTTCACAAGAGACCCAGTACTTC.

The rearrangement joins TRBV6-1 to TRBJ1-1; possible D gene TRBD1, 6 bases. The CDR3 totals 15 residues. V lost 4 bases, J lost 4 bases, and 16 bases lay in between. From germline, CDR1 is MNHNS and CDR2 SASEGT. Here the CDR3 DNA reads TGTGCCAGCAGTGGGGGAGGGGGGGTCGGCACTGAAGCTTTCTTT. Its translation is CASSGGGGVGTEAFF.

About this clone: Being one base from a much bigger clone, this may be a read error. This CDR3 is also generated by other DNA sequences in the sample. The gene calls are TRBV7-3 and TRBJ2-2; no definite D call. V lost 1 base and J lost 2, with 14 bases in between. Looked up from germline, CDR1 is SGHTA and CDR2 is FQGTGA. This CDR3 has 17 amino acids. The CDR3 DNA sequence: TGTGCCAGCAGCTTAAGTGTGGGTCTCACCAACACCGGGGAGCTGTTTTTT. Encoded protein: CASSLSVGLTNTGELFF. Full variable domain (rest looked up from reference TRBV7-3 and TRBJ2-2): GAGVSQTPSNKVTEKGKYVELRCDPISGHTALYWYRQSLGQGPEFLIYFQGTGAADDSGLPNDRFFAVRPEGSVSTLKIQRTERGDSAVYLCASSLSVGLTNTGELFFGEGSRLTVL.

The sample holds many counts of this clone. The V gene is TRBV7-8, the J gene TRBJ2-5, with D perhaps matching TRBD2 (6 bases). The CDR3 spans 14 residues. The germline CDR1 and CDR2 sequences are SGHVS and FQNEAQ. V was cut by 5 bases and J by 2 bases, with 12 bases left in between. CDR3 loop: CASSRSGAQETQYF. The CDR3 nucleotides are TGTGCCAGCAGCCGTAGCGGAGCGCAAGAGACCCAGTACTTC.

This clone was found many times. This chain connects TRBV4-3 to TRBJ2-1; maybe TRBD1 (6 bases). The CDR3 consists of 17 residues. Trimming pared 0 bases from V and 3 bases from J, leaving 15 bases between. The germline gives CDR1 LGHNA, CDR2 YSLEER. CDR3 sequence: CASSQDSAGVFYNEQFF. The CDR3 region has the DNA TGCGCCAGCAGCCAAGATTCGGCAGGGGTGTTCTACAATGAGCAGTTCTTC.

This clone has at least ten counts. V is TRBV5-4 and J is TRBJ1-2; D perhaps matches TRBD1 (6 bases). Trimming took off 9 bases at V and 6 bases at J, with 18 bases between the two ends. The CDR3 runs to 13 residues. CDR1 is SGHNT and CDR2 is YYREEE in the germline V gene (reference sequence). The DNA for the CDR3 is TGTGCCACCACGAGAAGGGGGACCCATGGCTACACCTTC. Translated, it gives CATTRRGTHGYTF.

Ten or more counts support this clone. The germline gene is not matched at one end of the junction; a read error may be the cause. The chain uses TRBV7-7 and TRBJ2-3, with D uncertain. Looked up from germline, CDR1 is SSHAT and CDR2 is FNYEAQ (reference sequence). This CDR3 is 16 amino acids long. CDR3 amino acids: CASSAGVLGGTDTQYF. In DNA form, the CDR3 reads TGTGCTAGCAGCGCTGGCGTCCTTGGGGGCACAGATACGCAGTATTTT.

This clone was detected many times. The chain has TRBV7-8 and TRBJ2-4; 7 bases are a match to TRBD1. Germline values: CDR1 SGHVS, CDR2 FQNEAQ. The CDR3 runs to 17 residues. The ends lost 5 bases at V and 1 base at J; junction bases unmatched: 11. The CDR3 DNA follows: TGTGCCAGCAGCCAGGGGGTGCACGGTGGGGCCAAAAACATTCAGTACTTC. Translated: CASSQGVHGGAKNIQYF.

This clone was seen many times. This CDR3 is also generated by other DNA sequences in the sample. The chain carries TRBV20-1 and TRBJ2-5, with 8 positions matching TRBD1. The CDR3 spans 15 residues. J gave up 2 bases and V 2 bases, and 7 bases lay outside the gene matches. Germline lookup yields CDR1 DFQATT and CDR2 SNEGSKA (reference sequence). The CDR3 loop is CSARPMDRAQETQYF. DNA of the CDR3: TGCAGTGCTAGACCAATGGACAGGGCGCAAGAGACCCAGTACTTC.

The table lists this clone with many counts. The J gene is TRBJ2-5, the V gene TRBV6-6; no reliable D call. The CDR3 extends over 15 amino acids. With 2 bases removed from V and 4 bases from J, the gap between germline ends came to 14 bases. CDR1 and CDR2 (germline): MNHNY, SVGAGI (reference sequence). The CDR3 sequence is CASSYQWAGTETQYF. The CDR3 region has the DNA TGTGCCAGCAGTTACCAGTGGGCAGGCACAGAGACCCAGTACTTC.

The sample holds many counts of this clone. V is TRBV7-3 and J is TRBJ2-2; D is ambiguous. The CDR3 is 13 amino acids. V was cut by 1 base and J by 6 bases, with 6 bases left in between. Germline V lookup: CDR1 SGHTA, CDR2 FQGTGA. For the CDR3, the DNA is TGTGCCAGCAGCTTAAATGGCCCCGGGGAGCTGTTTTTT. The encoded protein is CASSLNGPGELFF.

This clone was observed many times. The rearrangement links TRBV27 to TRBJ2-7; possible D gene TRBD1, 6 bases. The CDR3 covers 13 residues. Trimming left V 5 bases short and J 3 bases short, with 11 bases between. Germline V gives CDR1 MNHEY, CDR2 SMNVEV (reference sequence). The CDR3 loop reads CASSRTGFYEQYF. The CDR3 nucleotides are TGTGCCAGCAGTAGAACAGGGTTCTACGAGCAGTACTTC.

This clone was counted a single time. One base away lies a much larger clone, so this may be a sequencing read error. This chain joins TRBV9 and TRBJ2-7, with D uncertain. The closer fit of TRBJ2-5 to the DNA end suggests the J call may be wrong. The CDR3 covers 14 residues. The V gene's germline CDR1 is SGDLS and CDR2 YYNGEE. CDR3 sequence: CASSVAGYQETQYF. In nucleotides, the CDR3 is TGTGCCAGCAGCGTAGCCGGGTATCAAGAGACCCAGTACTTC.

This clone has a count of ten or more. V usage is TRBV7-9 and J usage is TRBJ2-7, with 7 bases lining up with TRBD1. The junction had 9 bases not matched to a gene; V was cut back by 6 bases and J by 7 bases. This CDR3 contains 13 residues. Germline loops: CDR1 SEHNR, CDR2 FQNEAQ (reference sequence). The CDR3 spells CASSTTGIWEQYF. The CDR3 DNA reads as TGTGCCAGCAGTACGACAGGGATCTGGGAGCAGTACTTC.

This clone was found many times. V and J are TRBV6-1 and TRBJ1-4; D is unresolved. The CDR3 is 15 amino acids. V gave up 5 bases and J gave up 4 bases, with 14 bases separating them. Germline values: CDR1 MNHNS, CDR2 SASEGT. CDR3 nucleotides: TGTGCCAGCAGTTATAGGGTCGGTAATAATGAAAAACTGTTTTTT. This gives the protein CASSYRVGNNEKLFF.

There are many counts of this clone. The chain carries TRBV11-1 and TRBJ2-7; no definite D call. The V end lost 3 bases, the J end lost 2 bases, and 8 bases lay between the germline ends. Germline-derived CDR1 and CDR2 are SGHAT and FQDESV (reference sequence). The CDR3 has 13 residues. In DNA, the CDR3 is TGTGCCAGCAGCTTGGACGTCGCCTACGAGCAGTACTTC. Its translation: CASSLDVAYEQYF.

Many counts were recorded for this clone. A much larger clone sits a single nucleotide away, making a read error possible. The V and J genes are TRBV12-3 or TRBV12-4 and TRBJ2-7; either TRBD1 or TRBD2 may supply D (5 bases each). The CDR3 is 12 residues long. Trimming took 6 bases from V and 9 from J, leaving 15 bases between them. CDR3 nucleotide sequence: TGTGCCAGCAGCCCTTTTCGGGACGTGCAGTACTTC. Protein: CASSPFRDVQYF.

This clone has ten or more counts. The chain uses TRBV20-1 and TRBJ2-7; D might be TRBD1 (6 bases). This CDR3 spans 12 amino acids. The V end was cut by 7 bases, the J end by 2 bases, with 12 bases between. Germline values: CDR1 DFQATT, CDR2 SNEGSKA (reference sequence). The CDR3 bases are TGCAGTGTTAGGACAGCAACCTACGAGCAGTACTTC. Protein: CSVRTATYEQYF.

This clone appeared many times. The chain combines TRBV7-9 with TRBJ2-7, with TRBD1 as a possible D gene (5 bases). Between the trimmed V and J ends, which lost 4 bases and 3 bases, there was a span of 13 bases. CDR1 and CDR2 (germline): SEHNR, FQNEAQ (reference sequence). This CDR3 contains 14 residues. CDR3 loop: CASSSDRGLYEQYF. The CDR3 region has the DNA TGTGCCAGCAGCTCTGACAGAGGTCTCTACGAGCAGTACTTC.